Listed below are T cell receptor beta chains from one sample, sequenced in a study of shared clonotypes between healthy human individuals. The table came from immunoSEQ multiplex PCR; TCRdb's copy has only in-frame clones and leaves some out. The data hold approximately 1.5 million clones, with 95% to 99% observed a single time. Sequences were obtained from naive CD4+ T cells sorted from blood. These receptors all come from a man under 40 in good health. The CDR3 runs from the conserved cysteine through the conserved F or W. The order of the fields is J gene, V gene, D gene, CDR3 DNA, CDR3 protein. D genes are given only for firm matches.

TRBJ2-1 TRBV6-5 NA TGTGCCAGCAGTGACACCATAGAGCATGAGCAGTTCTTC CASSDTIEHEQFF
TRBJ2-7 TRBV18 TRBD1 TGTGCCAGCTCACCCGGTCTACAGGGGCTTTACGAGCAGTACTTC CASSPGLQGLYEQYF
TRBJ2-7 TRBV19 NA TGTGCCATCCTCTCGGGCTACGAGCAGTACTTC CAILSGYEQYF
TRBJ2-5 TRBV10-2 TRBD2 TGCGCCAGCGGCCATAGCGGGAGGGCCGGGGAGACCCAGTACTTC CASGHSGRAGETQYF
TRBJ2-7 TRBV9 NA TGTGCCAGCAGCGCAGGACTTAACTACGAGCAGTACTTC CASSAGLNYEQYF
TRBJ2-3 TRBV5-4 NA TGTGCCAGCAGCTCGACAGTAGGTAGCACAGATACGCAGTATTTT CASSSTVGSTDTQYF
TRBJ2-1 TRBV9 NA TGTGCCAGCAGCGTCACCGGGATTAGTAATGAGCAGTTCTTC CASSVTGISNEQFF
TRBJ2-7 TRBV11-3 NA TGTGCCAGCAGCTTAGATGCAGGCTTCACCTACGAGCAGTACTTC CASSLDAGFTYEQYF
TRBJ2-2 TRBV27 TRBD2 TGTGCCAGCAGGGGAAGGGGCCTAGCGGACACCGGGGAGCTGTTTTTT CASRGRGLADTGELFF
TRBJ2-6 TRBV5-1 TRBD1 TGCGCCAGCGCTGACAGGGGCGCTGGGGCCAACGTCCTGACTTTC CASADRGAGANVLTF
TRBJ2-5 TRBV4-3 TRBD1 TGCGCCAGCAGCCAAGAAAACAGGGGTTCAGAGACCCAGTACTTC CASSQENRGSETQYF